The following is a T cell receptor beta chain sequence with its context. The germline V gene has CDR1 SGHVS and CDR2 FNYEAQ. CDR3 length: 15 residues. V was cut by 1 base and J by 0 bases, with 9 bases left in between. Repertoires were generated with immunoSEQ multiplex PCR, while TCRdb's copy carries only in-frame clones and drops some. The table shows 150,000 or so clones, with approximately 94% occurring only once. The record originates from a study of T cell responses to AZD1222 COVID-19 vaccine. Turning to the study itself: Investigators merged groups given second doses at roughly 4 or roughly 12 weeks.

The sequence was collected from an adult in good health. This sequence joins TRBV7-6 and TRBJ1-2; D is uncertain. Here the sequenced sample was peripheral blood, taken on day 0 of AZD1222 vaccination. CDR3 coding DNA: TGTGCCAGCAGCTTAGAGGACGGACCTAACTATGGCTACACCTTC. The encoded protein is CASSLEDGPNYGYTF.